This paragraph reports one TCR beta chain. At least ten counts were recorded for this clonotype. Its antigen remains undetermined. The record has no base qualities; no much larger clone is one base away. The data were obtained in a study of naive and memory T cell subsets (TCRdb year 2017). Some background on the complete study: The figure summarizing these samples reported about 10 blood donors, 7 tuberculin skin test biopsies and 3 saline control biopsies. PCR2 was typically a SYBR Green qPCR stopped at a set threshold; low-input samples could instead use end-point PCR (approximately 6 cycles).

Based on the germline V gene, the CDR1 and CDR2 sequences are SGHTS and YDEGEE. The junction shows trimming of 7 bases on V and 2 bases on J, plus 9 bases between the germline ends. The CDR3, cysteine through phenylalanine, is 12 amino acids long. The kept DNA is CDR3 alone, 36 bases in frame from the first base. Overall study outcomes, separate from this receptor: The RNA-based method was acknowledged as potentially sensitive to TCR transcript changes with T cell activation and differentiation.

The study described a robust, sensitive protocol for amplifying, sequencing and analyzing TCRs, using 3' ligation of a UMI-containing oligonucleotide to TCR cDNA. Whole blood analysis involved drawing about 2.3 ml of peripheral blood from adult healthy volunteers into Tempus tubes and then extracting RNA following the manufacturer's instructions. Before reverse transcription, total RNA that had not been cell sorted was treated with RQ1 DNase, with a target input of roughly 1 to 1,100 ng. Skin biopsy and whole blood libraries were made to test pipeline robustness in samples where T cells form a minority population. Library preparation employed 5' RACE. The ligated cDNA was amplified in four rounds of PCR with nested alpha and beta constant region primers together with the SP2 primer. For the blood and skin samples, TCR RNA was reverse transcribed with SuperScript IV using primers for the alpha and beta constant regions. T4 RNA ligase 1 was used to ligate an oligonucleotide containing the Illumina SP2 primer and a UMI to the 3' end of the cDNA. To prevent hairpin formation, the 12-nucleotide UMI was made up of two random hexamers with an eight-base spacer between them. TCR alpha and beta chain libraries were processed separately from the second PCR onward, with dual indexing for multiplexing. After pooling, the indexed libraries were analyzed by capillary electrophoresis and sequenced on either an Illumina MiSeq or NextSeq. To boost base diversity and improve cluster recognition, PhiX DNA at roughly 4.5-8% was spiked into the libraries. The study's own analysis went as follows. UMIs were extracted from read 2 by Demultiplexor and combined with the TCR sequence from read 1, and reads were split according to sample indices. V and J genes and V-J junctions were identified by Decombinator, and each TCR was assigned a five-part identifier that included V and J deletions. Collapsinator relied on UMIs to correct both sequencing errors and PCR amplification heterogeneity, producing a UMI-based abundance for each TCR. Identifiers were converted to nucleotide sequence by CDR3Translator and translated to amino acids, and CDR3 regions were extracted on the basis of terminal motifs. Error-corrected counts of alpha and beta TCRs from blood and skin were compared after being normalized to the amount of input RNA. The raw public reads went through TCRdb reprocessing: fastp at Q25, MiXCR clone calling, in-frame beta chains kept. Each entry is one CDR3 protein sequence, shown with its most common DNA and genes. The V and J calls here are based on TCRdb, not the publication. This sample has about 56,000 distinct CDR3 sequences in its table, and 7.6% of those were observed once. Jointly, the top ten make up just over 9.5% of the sample.

The receptor chain draws on TRBV5-8 and TRBJ1-2; perhaps TRBD1 is the D gene, with 5 bases matching. The receptor was isolated from a female donor in good health. The CDR3 has the sequence CASGGRNYGYTF. The DNA is as follows: TGTGCCAGCGGGGGACGGAACTATGGCTACACCTTC.